This entry features one TCR beta chain sequence. The entry originates in a study of OX40 agonist ivuxolimab in advanced cancers. In the study overall: Therapy given before enrollment (anti-PD-1, anti-PD-L1 or anti-CTLA-4) was allowed, and over 35% had some.

Autoimmune disease history or systemic immunosuppression was exclusionary. The CDR3 totals 19 residues. Per the germline V gene, CDR1 is LNHDA and CDR2 is SQIVND (reference sequence). After removal of 5 bases from V and 2 bases from J, the junction contained 17 bases not matched to a gene. Repertoires were generated with immunoSEQ multiplex PCR, while TCRdb's copy carries only in-frame clones and drops some. The table has tens of thousands of clones, 89% seen once. This clonotype was sampled from an adult with an advanced solid tumor such as melanoma, head and neck, liver or kidney cancer. V gene TRBV19 combines with J gene TRBJ2-2, with 7 bases fitting TRBD2. The starting material was CD4+ or CD8+ T cells sorted from blood, obtained in a trial of the OX40 agonist ivuxolimab. The CDR3 coding sequence is TGTGCCAGTAGTCCCCCTAGCGGACCACGTTTACGTAACACCGGGGAGCTGTTTTTT. Protein sequence: CASSPPSGPRLRNTGELFF. Together with reference TRBV19 and TRBJ2-2, the CDR3 gives the full variable domain: DGGITQSPKYLFRKEGQNVTLSCEQNLNHDAMYWYRQDPGQGLRLIYYSQIVNDFQKGDIAEGYSVSREKKESFPLTVTSAQKNPTAFYLCASSPPSGPRLRNTGELFFGEGSRLTVL.